The clone carrying this T cell receptor (beta chain) was detected only a few times. Its target is not known. This CDR3 comprises 15 residues. Germline V gene data show CDR1 as SGHVS and CDR2 as FQNEAQ. The V end lost 4 bases, the J end lost 0 bases, and 12 bases lay between the germline ends. This record comes from a study of beta chain features in type 1 diabetes. Overall study findings and caveats: Amplification by PCR could prefer shorter templates, with the same effect in patients and controls. Type 1 diabetes patients showed a moderate but significant shortening of TCRB CDR3s in all four CD4+ subsets.

Expressed TCRB transcripts were sequenced, since all the RNA that had been isolated was reverse transcribed. TCRdb's table, derived via immunoSEQ multiplex PCR, lists solely in-frame clones and lacks some. The sample shows 450,000 to 600,000 clones, approximately 31% of them seen only once. This TCR came from a man aged 18 to 29 in good health. The rearrangement uses TRBV7-8 and TRBJ1-1; D unresolved. Specimen: naive CD4+ T cells from blood. CDR3 sequence: CASSYQGSMNTEAFF. In DNA form, the CDR3 reads TGTGCCAGCAGCTACCAAGGGTCAATGAACACTGAAGCTTTCTTT.